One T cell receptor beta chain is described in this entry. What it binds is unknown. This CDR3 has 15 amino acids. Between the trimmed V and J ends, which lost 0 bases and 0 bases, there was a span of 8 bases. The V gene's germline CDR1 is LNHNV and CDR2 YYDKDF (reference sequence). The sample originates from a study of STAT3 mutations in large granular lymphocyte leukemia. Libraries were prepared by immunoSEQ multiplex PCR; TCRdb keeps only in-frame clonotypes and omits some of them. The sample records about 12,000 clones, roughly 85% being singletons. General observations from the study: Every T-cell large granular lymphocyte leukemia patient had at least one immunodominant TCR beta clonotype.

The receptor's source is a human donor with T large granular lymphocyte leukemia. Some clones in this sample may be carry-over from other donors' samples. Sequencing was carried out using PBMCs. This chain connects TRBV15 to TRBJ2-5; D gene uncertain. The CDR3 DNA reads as TGTGCCACCAGCAGAGATCTGGGGTACCAAGAGACCCAGTACTTC. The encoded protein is CATSRDLGYQETQYF. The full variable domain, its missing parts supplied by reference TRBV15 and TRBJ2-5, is DAMVIQNPRYQVTQFGKPVTLSCSQTLNHNVMYWYQQKSSQAPKLLFHYYDKDFNNEADTPDNFQSRRPNTSFCFLDIRSPGLGDTAMYLCATSRDLGYQETQYFGPGTRLLVL.